Shown below are 27 T cell receptor beta chains from a single sample sequenced in a study of T cells after yellow fever vaccination. From the 5' RACE reads, TCRdb called clonotypes with MiXCR, one entry per CDR3 protein. The repertoire includes 600,000 to 750,000 distinct CDR3 sequences, around an eighth of them detected once, and more than 12% sits in the top ten. Sample: PBMCs, taken on the day of the yellow fever booster vaccination. These receptors came from a man aged 30 to 45 who received the YFV17D yellow fever vaccine.

This clonotype has just a few counts. The CDR3 DNA reads TGTGCCAGCACACGACGACCCCTAGGGTCCTACGAGCAGTACTTC. Translating gives CASTRRPLGSYEQYF. J is TRBJ2-7 and V is TRBV27, with D unclear. V was pared by 7 bases and J by 1 base, with 17 bases between. The CDR3 contains 15 residues. From germline, CDR1 is MNHEY and CDR2 SMNVEV (reference sequence).

In its sample, this clonotype was seen a few times. The chain recombines TRBV6-2 or TRBV6-3 with TRBJ1-5; D gene unclear. The V end was cut by 2 bases, the J end by 13 bases, with 9 bases between. Germline CDR1 MNHEY, CDR2 SVGEGT. The CDR3 is 11 amino acids. CDR3 bases: TGTGCCAGCAGTTACGCTCCGTGTCAGCATTTT. This codes for CASSYAPCQHF.

There are a few counts of this clonotype. The V call is TRBV6-1, the J call TRBJ2-1; D is possibly TRBD2 (5 bases). Germline-derived CDR1 and CDR2 are MNHNS and SASEGT. The V and J ends lost 8 bases and 9 bases respectively, with 17 bases between them. This CDR3 spans 13 amino acids. The CDR3 reads CASQTASSFEQFF. CDR3 coding DNA: TGTGCCAGCCAAACAGCCTCTAGCTTTGAGCAGTTCTTC.

The rearrangement links TRBV4-3 to TRBJ2-1; 11 nucleotides align to TRBD1. The CDR3 covers 14 residues. Losses at the gene ends were 3 bases for V and 7 bases for J; bases not matched to a gene: 2. CDR1 is LGHNA, CDR2 YSLEER, per germline. As DNA, the CDR3 is TGCGCCAGCAGCCAGAGGGACAGGGGGAATGAGCAGTTCTTC. Protein: CASSQRDRGNEQFF.

The chain has TRBV6-5 and TRBJ2-7, with D perhaps given as TRBD1 or TRBD2 (5 bases each). The germline V and J ends were trimmed by 3 bases and 5 bases, with 17 bases remaining between them. The CDR3 is 15 residues long. From germline, CDR1 is MNHEY and CDR2 SVGAGI. The CDR3 bases are TGTGCCAGCAGTTATGGGCAGGGACCTTACAACGAGCAGTACTTC. It yields the protein CASSYGQGPYNEQYF.

The V call is TRBV27, the J call TRBJ2-1; D ambiguous. Trimming cost V 2 bases and J 2 bases, with 7 bases left between them. This CDR3 spans 14 amino acids. Germline V gene data show CDR1 as MNHEY and CDR2 as SMNVEV (reference sequence). The CDR3 sequence is CASSLANTYNEQFF. The CDR3 region has the DNA TGTGCCAGCAGTTTAGCGAATACCTACAATGAGCAGTTCTTC.

This clonotype was seen a few times. The chain has TRBV28 and TRBJ2-4; no clear D. There are 14 residues in the CDR3. Germline values: CDR1 MDHEN, CDR2 SYDVKM. V was pared by 2 bases and J by 0 bases, with 5 bases between. The DNA of the CDR3 is TGTGCCAGCAGTTTAGTCATAGCCAAAAACATTCAGTACTTC. It specifies CASSLVIAKNIQYF.

This clonotype turned up a few times. This chain links TRBV20-1 with TRBJ1-2; 9 nucleotides match TRBD1. This CDR3 is built from 14 residues. Per germline, CDR1 DFQATT and CDR2 SNEGSKA (reference sequence). V trimming: 4 bases; J trimming: 1 base; junction bases outside the gene matches: 4. CDR3 nucleotides: TGCAGTGCTACTCCGGGACAGGGTAACTATGGCTACACCTTC. It encodes CSATPGQGNYGYTF.

The rearrangement uses TRBV24-1 and TRBJ2-5; 12 bases are shared with TRBD1. The CDR3 contains 16 residues. Germline lookup yields CDR1 KGHDR and CDR2 SFDVKD. V shed 2 bases and J 3 bases; nucleotides not matched to a gene: 3. This CDR3 reads CATSDSGTGGKETQYF. The DNA of the CDR3 is TGTGCCACCAGTGATTCTGGGACAGGGGGCAAAGAGACCCAGTACTTC.

This rearrangement joins TRBV7-2 to TRBJ1-6; D ambiguous. V lost 3 bases, J lost 12 bases, and 9 bases lay in between. In germline, CDR1 is SGHTA, CDR2 FQGNSA. This CDR3 comprises 12 residues. CDR3 DNA sequence: TGTGCCAGCAGCTTCCAGGTTGAACCCCTCCACTTT. It specifies CASSFQVEPLHF.

This clonotype was observed a handful of times. This chain connects TRBV10-3 to TRBJ2-3, with 9 bases identical to TRBD2. The V gene end was trimmed by 0 bases and the J gene end by 2 bases; junction bases not matched to a gene: 3. This CDR3 region has 16 residues. Germline CDR1 ENHRY, CDR2 SYGVKD. This CDR3 reads CAISESSGRSTDTQYF. As DNA, the CDR3 is TGTGCCATCAGTGAGTCCAGCGGGAGGTCCACAGATACGCAGTATTTT.

This clonotype appeared a few times. This chain joins TRBV7-2 and TRBJ1-4; 7 bases align to TRBD1. Unmatched junction bases numbered 10, after V lost 5 bases and J lost 4 bases. This CDR3 is built from 16 residues. Germline V CDR1 and CDR2: SGHTA, FQGNSA. Here the CDR3 DNA reads TGTGCCAGCAGCCCGAGGACAGGCCGAATTAATGAAAAACTGTTTTTT. Translated, it gives CASSPRTGRINEKLFF.

The genes are TRBV20-1 and TRBJ2-7; TRBD1 might be the D (6 bases). The CDR3 totals 13 residues. CDR1 and CDR2 from the germline V gene are DFQATT and SNEGSKA (reference sequence). The V gene lost 2 bases and the J gene lost 6 bases, with 14 bases spanning the gap. CDR3 nucleotides: TGCAGTGCTAGATTAGCAGGGGATGGCGAGCAGTACTTC. Translation gives CSARLAGDGEQYF.

V usage is TRBV12-3 or TRBV12-4 and J usage is TRBJ2-5, with D tentatively TRBD2 (6 bases). Trimming left V 8 bases short and J 4 bases short, with 17 bases between. There are 14 residues in the CDR3. The CDR3 DNA reads as TGTGCCAGCCGGGAGCTAGCAGAGTTAGAGACCCAGTACTTC. This translates into CASRELAELETQYF.

The CDR3 DNA sequence: TGTGCCAGCAGTGTTTCCGGGGTTCCCAAAAACATTCAGTACTTC. Translation: CASSVSGVPKNIQYF. The chain carries TRBV2 and TRBJ2-4, with D maybe TRBD2 (5 bases). Germline CDR1 reads SNHLY; CDR2 reads FYNNEI. This CDR3 is 15 amino acids long. Deletions cut 4 bases from V and 2 bases from J, with 12 bases between. Supplemented by reference TRBV2 and TRBJ2-4, the full variable domain reads EPEVTQTPSHQVTQMGQEVILRCVPISNHLYFYWYRQILGQKVEFLVSFYNNEISEKSEIFDDQFSVERPDGSNFTLKIRSTKLEDSAMYFCASSVSGVPKNIQYFGAGTRLSVL.

The V call is TRBV29-1, the J call TRBJ2-1; D unclear. The V end was cut by 6 bases, the J end by 7 bases, with 19 bases between. Germline lookup yields CDR1 SQVTM and CDR2 ANQGSEA. CDR3 length equals 14 residues. The CDR3 spells CSVAQLLARNEQFF. The CDR3 bases are TGCAGCGTCGCACAACTTTTAGCACGGAATGAGCAGTTCTTC.

This clonotype has a handful of counts. The chain combines TRBV6-1 with TRBJ2-1, with D perhaps TRBD2 (6 bases). V lost 6 bases, J lost 4 bases, and 19 bases lay in between. The CDR3 is made up of 16 amino acids. Per germline, CDR1 MNHNS and CDR2 SASEGT. The CDR3 DNA follows: TGTGCCAGCAGGGGCTTAGGAGGGCCGAGTTACAATGAGCAGTTCTTC. Its protein is CASRGLGGPSYNEQFF.

This clonotype was recorded a few times. The chain recombines TRBV12-3 or TRBV12-4 with TRBJ2-3; D is uncertain. Between the trimmed V and J ends, which lost 3 bases and 0 bases, there was a span of 10 bases. The CDR3 is 15 residues long. The CDR3 sequence is CASSFSRSSTDTQYF. The CDR3 DNA sequence: TGTGCCAGCAGTTTTTCCAGGAGTAGCACAGATACGCAGTATTTT.

Only a few counts were recorded for this clonotype. The chain recombines TRBV7-2 with TRBJ2-1; unclear D gene. The CDR3 runs 15 residues. Looked up from germline, CDR1 is SGHTA and CDR2 is FQGNSA. Trimming stripped 4 bases from V and 2 bases from J, with 12 bases between. The chain's CDR3 is CASSSHWAPYNEQFF. In DNA, the CDR3 is TGTGCCAGCAGCTCTCACTGGGCGCCCTACAATGAGCAGTTCTTC.

This clonotype was observed a few times. The chain combines TRBV7-2 with TRBJ2-1; TRBD2 matches at 10 bases. The trim removed 2 bases at V and 9 bases at J, leaving 4 bases unmatched. In germline, CDR1 is SGHTA, CDR2 FQGNSA. This CDR3 has 14 amino acids. The CDR3 sequence is CASSLKAGGLEQFF. As DNA, the CDR3 is TGTGCCAGCAGCTTAAAAGCGGGAGGGCTTGAGCAGTTCTTC.

This clonotype was detected only a few times. The chain employs TRBV28 and TRBJ2-5; 7 positions agree with TRBD1. V gave up 5 bases and J gave up 2 bases; unmatched junction bases: 5. The CDR3 is 14 residues long. In germline, CDR1 is MDHEN, CDR2 SYDVKM. CDR3 sequence (DNA): TGTGCCAGCAGTCCGACAGGGTGGCAAGAGACCCAGTACTTC. It is translated as CASSPTGWQETQYF.

The chain links TRBV6-5 to TRBJ2-1; D gene unclear. The V gene lost 7 bases and the J gene lost 5 bases, with 6 bases spanning the gap. This CDR3 has 11 amino acids. The germline gives CDR1 MNHEY, CDR2 SVGAGI. This chain's CDR3 is CASKVHNEQFF. CDR3 nucleotide sequence: TGTGCCAGCAAGGTCCACAATGAGCAGTTCTTC.

Here the CDR3 DNA reads TGTGCCAGCAGAACCGACCGGAGACAGCCCCAGCATTTT. Translation gives CASRTDRRQPQHF. The chain recombines TRBV6-1 with TRBJ1-5, with D hard to call. This CDR3 has 13 residues. Deletions cut 6 bases from V and 7 bases from J, with 13 bases between. The germline gives CDR1 MNHNS, CDR2 SASEGT.

The V and J genes are TRBV18 and TRBJ2-1; 9 positions agree with TRBD2. V lost 2 bases and J lost 7; bases outside the gene matches: 9. The germline V gene encodes CDR1 KGHSH and CDR2 LQKENI. The CDR3 is made up of 16 amino acids. CDR3: CASSPGVASGANEQFF. The CDR3 coding sequence is TGTGCCAGCTCACCAGGGGTGGCTAGCGGGGCAAATGAGCAGTTCTTC.

J is TRBJ1-1 and V is TRBV5-6, with D possibly matching TRBD1 (6 bases). V was shortened by 0 bases and J by 3 bases, with 12 bases between the two germline ends. Per the germline V gene, CDR1 is SGHDT and CDR2 is YYEEEE. The CDR3 has 15 residues. CDR3: CASSLGPGEYTEAFF. In nucleotides, the CDR3 is TGTGCCAGCAGCTTGGGGCCAGGGGAGTACACTGAAGCTTTCTTT.

This clonotype was seen only a few times. The chain is built from TRBV30 and TRBJ2-1, with D perhaps matching TRBD1 (5 bases). From germline, CDR1 is GTSNPN and CDR2 SVGIG (reference sequence). Trimming shortened V by 3 bases and J by 8 bases, and 8 bases separated the two germline ends. The CDR3 loop spans 11 amino acids. The CDR3 region has the DNA TGTGCCTGGAGCTTAGGGGATGAGCAGTTCTTC. Amino acids: CAWSLGDEQFF. The complete variable domain, with remaining parts taken from reference TRBV30 and TRBJ2-1, reads SQTIHQWPATLVQPVGSPLSLECTVEGTSNPNLYWYRQAAGRGLQLLFYSVGIGQISSEVPQNLSASRPQDRQFILSSKKLLLSDSGFYLCAWSLGDEQFFGPGTRLTVL.

In the case of this clonotype: One end of the junction does not line up with germline, which may come from a read error. The gene calls are TRBV7-7 and TRBJ2-5, with D unclear. This CDR3 is 13 amino acids long. Germline CDR1 SSHAT, CDR2 FNYEAQ (reference sequence). As DNA, the CDR3 is TGTGCTAGCAGCTTCGCGGTGCAAGAGACCCAGTACTTC. Protein sequence: CASSFAVQETQYF. Looking up the rest from reference TRBV7-7 and TRBJ2-5 gives the full variable domain: GAGVSQSPRYKVTKRGQDVTLRCDPISSHATLYWYQQALGQGPEFLTYFNYEAQPDKSGLPSDRFSAERPEGSISTLTIQRTEQRDSAMYRCASSFAVQETQYFGPGTRLLVL.